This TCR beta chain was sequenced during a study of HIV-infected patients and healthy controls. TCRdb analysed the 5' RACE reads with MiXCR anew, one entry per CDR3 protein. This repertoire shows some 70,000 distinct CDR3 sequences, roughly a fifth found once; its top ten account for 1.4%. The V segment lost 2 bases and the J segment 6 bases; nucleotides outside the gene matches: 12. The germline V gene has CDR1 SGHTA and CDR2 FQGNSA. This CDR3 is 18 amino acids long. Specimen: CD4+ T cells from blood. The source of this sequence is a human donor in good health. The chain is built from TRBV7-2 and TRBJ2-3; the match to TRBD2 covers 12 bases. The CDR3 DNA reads TGTGCCAGCAGCTTAACGACTAGCGGGGGTATATTAGGGGATACGCAGTATTTT. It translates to CASSLTTSGGILGDTQYF. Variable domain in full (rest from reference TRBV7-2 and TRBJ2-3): GAGVSQSPSNKVTEKGKDVELRCDPISGHTALYWYRQSLGQGLEFLIYFQGNSAPDKSGLPSDRFSAERTGGSVSTLTIQRTQQEDSAVYLCASSLTTSGGILGDTQYFGPGTRLTVL.